This T cell receptor beta chain was identified in a study of molecular identifiers for immune sequencing clone quantification. Study-wide context: Replicate runs used RNA from 20,000 or 100,000 naive CD8 cells, which was split five ways into aliquots, and four of those aliquots were then sequenced. Findings of the study overall: Identical TCR molecules sharing a barcode could underestimate highly expanded clone sizes.

Each CDR3 protein is one row after TCRdb ran MiXCR on the PCR reads. The top ten hold roughly 0.8% of the sample, which has 300,000 to 350,000 distinct CDR3 sequences, 20% to 25% seen once. Sorted naive CD8 T cells were those defined as CD8+CD4-CCR7+CD45RA+. Ten or more counts support this clonotype. Its antigen is not identified. The sample consisted of naive CD8+ T cells from blood, with Jurkat cell RNA spiked in. Regarding subset: FACS-sorted CD8+CD4-CCR7+CD45RA+ naive T cells. This receptor was identified in a human donor in good health. Some libraries in this study had Jurkat cell RNA spiked in.

The CDR3 loop reads CASSLEGLAGVPYF. The DNA of the CDR3 is TGCGCCAGCAGCTTGGAGGGACTAGCGGGAGTTCCGTACTTC. The chain employs TRBV5-1 and TRBJ2-4; 14 nucleotides agree with TRBD2. V lost 0 bases and J lost 15; bases outside the gene matches: 5. This CDR3 has 14 amino acids. Germline CDR1 and CDR2: SGHRS and YFSETQ. Full variable domain (outside the CDR3, taken from reference TRBV5-1 and TRBJ2-4): KAGVTQTPRYLIKTRGQQVTLSCSPISGHRSVSWYQQTPGQGLQFLFEYFSETQRNKGNFPGRFSGRQFSNSRSEMNVSTLELGDSALYLCASSLEGLAGVPYFGAGTRLSVL.